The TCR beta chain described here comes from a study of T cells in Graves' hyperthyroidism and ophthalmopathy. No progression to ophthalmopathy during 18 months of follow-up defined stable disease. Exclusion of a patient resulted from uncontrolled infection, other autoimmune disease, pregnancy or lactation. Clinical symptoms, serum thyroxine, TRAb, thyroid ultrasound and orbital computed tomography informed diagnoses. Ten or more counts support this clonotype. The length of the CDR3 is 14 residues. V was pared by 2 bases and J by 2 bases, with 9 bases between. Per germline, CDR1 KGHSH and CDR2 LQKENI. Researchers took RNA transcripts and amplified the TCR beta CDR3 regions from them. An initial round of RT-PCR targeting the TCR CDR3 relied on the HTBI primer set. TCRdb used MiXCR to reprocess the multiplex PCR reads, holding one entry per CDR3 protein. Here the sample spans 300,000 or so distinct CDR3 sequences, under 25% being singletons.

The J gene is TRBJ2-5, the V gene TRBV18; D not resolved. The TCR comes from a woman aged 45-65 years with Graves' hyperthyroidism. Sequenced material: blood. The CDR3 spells CASSPSYQQETQYF. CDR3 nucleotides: TGTGCCAGCTCACCAAGCTACCAGCAAGAGACCCAGTACTTC.